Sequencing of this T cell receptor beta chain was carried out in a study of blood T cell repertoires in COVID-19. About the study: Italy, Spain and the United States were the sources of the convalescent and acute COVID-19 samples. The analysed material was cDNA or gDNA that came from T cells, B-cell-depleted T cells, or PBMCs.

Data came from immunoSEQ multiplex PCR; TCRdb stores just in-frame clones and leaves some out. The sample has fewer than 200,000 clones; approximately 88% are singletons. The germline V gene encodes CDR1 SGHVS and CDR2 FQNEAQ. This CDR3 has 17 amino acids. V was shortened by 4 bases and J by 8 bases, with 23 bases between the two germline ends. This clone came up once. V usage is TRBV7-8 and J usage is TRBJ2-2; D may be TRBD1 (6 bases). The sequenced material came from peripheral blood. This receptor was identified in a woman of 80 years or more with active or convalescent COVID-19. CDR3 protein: CASSYSTGQPLGGELFF. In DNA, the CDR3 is TGTGCCAGCAGCTATTCTACGGGACAACCTCTTGGGGGGGAGCTGTTTTTT.